A selection of T cell receptor beta chains follows, all from one sample in a study of tumor-infiltrating lymphocytes in primary liver carcinoma. MiXCR was run by TCRdb on the multiplex PCR reads, yielding one entry per CDR3 protein. The data show some 87,000 distinct CDR3 sequences, just over 65% seen once. The sequencing input was tumor-adjacent normal liver tissue. These receptors originate from a man aged 35 to 55 with primary liver carcinoma and hepatitis B virus infection. Both conserved end residues are part of each CDR3. Fields, in order: V gene, D gene, J gene, clone size, CDR3 protein, CDR3 DNA. A D gene is named only where the DNA matches it firmly. Some rows have no size entry. The others give once, few or many, or a class for an expanded clone.

V: TRBV11-3
D: TRBD2
J: TRBJ2-2
size: .
CDR3: CASSIQAGAGTGELFF
DNA: TGTGCCAGCAGCATACAAGCGGGAGCGGGAACCGGGGAGCTATTTTTT

V: TRBV11-2
D: .
J: TRBJ2-7
size: once
CDR3: CPSSLGGGSWSEHYF
DNA: TGTCCCAGCAGCTTAGGGGGCGGGAGTTGGAGCGAGCACTACTTC

V: TRBV7-8
D: TRBD2
J: TRBJ2-1
size: many
CDR3: CASSLEAGGWHEQFF
DNA: TGTGCCAGCAGCTTGGAAGCGGGAGGGTGGCATGAGCAGTTCTTC

V: TRBV11-3
D: .
J: TRBJ2-3
size: .
CDR3: CASIIDSDTQYF
DNA: TGTGCCAGCATCATAGACTCAGATACGCAGTATTTT

V: TRBV10-2
D: .
J: TRBJ2-1
size: many
CDR3: CASSHVTTGNEQFF
DNA: TGCGCCAGCAGCCACGTCACAACGGGGAATGAGCAGTTCTTC

V: TRBV30
D: .
J: TRBJ2-2
size: few
CDR3: CAWSLWGRTVGELFF
DNA: TGTGCCTGGAGTCTCTGGGGGAGGACGGTCGGGGAGCTGTTTTTT

V: TRBV30
D: .
J: TRBJ2-2
size: .
CDR3: CAWSGGGELFF
DNA: TGTGCCTGGAGTGGGGGCGGGGAGCTGTTTTTT

V: TRBV6-5
D: TRBD1
J: TRBJ2-7
size: .
CDR3: CANSRDRGNHEQYF
DNA: TGTGCCAACAGCCGGGACAGGGGGAACCACGAGCAGTATTTC

V: TRBV6-5
D: .
J: TRBJ1-1
size: .
CDR3: CASRTGGTVAFF
DNA: TGTGCCAGCAGAACGGGGGGGACGGTGGCTTTCTTT

V: TRBV12-5
D: .
J: TRBJ2-2
size: .
CDR3: CASGPPGATNTRELFF
DNA: TGTGCTAGTGGTCCTCCGGGTGCCACGAACACCAGAGAGCTGTTTTTT

V: TRBV11-2
D: .
J: TRBJ2-5
size: .
CDR3: CASREDDYGETRYF
DNA: TGTGCCAGCAGAGAAGACGATTATGGAGAGACCCGGTACTTC

V: TRBV7-9
D: TRBD2
J: TRBJ2-3
size: many
CDR3: CASSFSGSQDTQYF
DNA: TGTGCCAGCAGCTTTAGCGGGAGTCAAGATACGCAGTATTTT

V: TRBV6-1
D: .
J: TRBJ2-1
size: .
CDR3: CAGSETYNEQLF
DNA: TGTGCCGGCAGTGAAACCTACAATGAGCAGCTCTTC

V: TRBV11-2
D: TRBD2
J: TRBJ2-3
size: medium-sized
CDR3: CASSYSGLAGDTQYF
DNA: TGTGCCAGCAGCTATTCGGGACTAGCGGGAGACACGCAGTATTTT

V: TRBV5-6
D: .
J: TRBJ2-7
size: .
CDR3: CASSLVGQFYEHYF
DNA: TGTGCCAGCAGCTTGGTGGGCCAATTCTACGAGCACTACTTC

V: TRBV30
D: TRBD1
J: TRBJ1-4
size: .
CDR3: CAWSPPIHGTGVLNEKLFF
DNA: TGTGCCTGGAGCCCCCCCATCCACGGGACAGGGGTCCTTAATGAAAAACTGTTTTTT

V: TRBV12-3/TRBV12-4
D: .
J: TRBJ1-1
size: once
CDR3: CASRRGTFYEAFF
DNA: TGTGCCAGCAGAAGGGGGACGTTTTATGAAGCTTTCTTT

V: TRBV11-2
D: TRBD1
J: TRBJ2-5
size: .
CDR3: CASSLGRADRARETQYF
DNA: TGTGCCAGCAGCTTAGGTCGGGCGGACAGGGCGCGAGAGACCCAATACTTC

V: TRBV11-2
D: .
J: TRBJ2-7
size: .
CDR3: CASSLAGGGIYEQYF
DNA: TGTGCCAGCAGCTTAGCCGGAGGGGGGATCTACGAGCAGTACTTC

V: TRBV5-5
D: .
J: TRBJ1-1
size: .
CDR3: CVSSFEGNTEAFF
DNA: TGTGTCAGTAGCTTCGAGGGGAACACCGAAGCTTTCTTT

V: TRBV11-3
D: .
J: TRBJ1-5
size: .
CDR3: CANSKDSGRPDTQHF
DNA: TGTGCCAACAGCAAGGACAGTGGCCGCCCAGATACGCAGCATTTT

V: TRBV10-1
D: .
J: TRBJ2-7
size: .
CDR3: CALHEVRGGGNCEQYF
DNA: TGCGCCTTGCATGAAGTCAGGGGCGGAGGGAACTGCGAGCAGTACTTC

V: TRBV11-1
D: .
J: TRBJ2-1
size: many
CDR3: CASSLAGEQFF
DNA: TGTGCCAGCAGCTTAGCGGGAGAGCAGTTCTTC

V: TRBV11-2
D: .
J: TRBJ2-3
size: .
CDR3: CASSPRLASDAQYF
DNA: TGTGCCAGCAGCCCCCGGCTAGCATCAGATGCGCAGTATTTT

V: TRBV29-1
D: .
J: TRBJ1-2
size: .
CDR3: CSAISDGYTF
DNA: TGCAGCGCCATCTCTGATGGCTACACCTTC

V: TRBV11-1
D: .
J: TRBJ2-5
size: .
CDR3: CASSFRGGAHSQYF
DNA: TGTGCCAGCAGCTTCCGCGGCGGGGCGCATAGCCAGTACTTC

V: TRBV20-1
D: TRBD2
J: TRBJ2-3
size: .
CDR3: CSADPIAGGAQYF
DNA: TGCAGTGCTGACCCGATCGCGGGAGGGGCGCAGTATTTT

V: TRBV12-3/TRBV12-4
D: TRBD2
J: TRBJ2-4
size: .
CDR3: CAGRGTSGAKNIQYF
DNA: TGTGCCGGCAGGGGGACTAGCGGGGCCAAAAACATTCAGTATTTC

V: TRBV11-2
D: .
J: TRBJ2-7
size: .
CDR3: CACSMASSQYEQYF
DNA: TGTGCCTGCAGCATGGCGTCTAGTCAGTACGAGCAGTACTTC

V: TRBV6-1
D: .
J: TRBJ2-3
size: many
CDR3: CASSEDYHRSQYF
DNA: TGTGCCAGCAGTGAAGACTACCACAGGTCGCAGTATTTT

V: TRBV7-9
D: .
J: TRBJ2-3
size: few
CDR3: CANSERRFGADTQYF
DNA: TGTGCCAACAGCGAAAGGAGGTTCGGCGCAGATACGCAGTATTTT

V: TRBV7-9
D: .
J: TRBJ1-1
size: .
CDR3: CASSPVAAGRTEAFF
DNA: TGTGCCAGCAGCCCCGTCGCAGCCGGACGCACTGAAGCTTTCTTT

V: TRBV6-1
D: .
J: TRBJ2-3
size: few
CDR3: CASSGLSIDMQYF
DNA: TGTGCCAGCAGTGGTCTCTCCATAGATATGCAGTATTTT

V: TRBV5-1
D: .
J: TRBJ2-5
size: few
CDR3: CASGEETQYF
DNA: TGCGCCAGCGGCGAGGAGACCCAGTACTTC

V: TRBV7-3
D: .
J: TRBJ2-1
size: few
CDR3: CASSLLPPTEGYEQFF
DNA: TGTGCCAGCAGCCTCCTACCGCCGACCGAAGGTTATGAGCAGTTCTTC

V: TRBV6-6
D: TRBD2
J: TRBJ2-7
size: .
CDR3: CANIQVGTSGYEQYF
DNA: TGTGCCAACATCCAGGTTGGGACTAGCGGTTACGAGCAGTACTTC

V: TRBV6-6
D: .
J: TRBJ1-5
size: .
CDR3: CASSGDGSNQPRQF
DNA: TGTGCCAGCAGTGGGGACGGTAGCAATCAGCCCCGGCAATTT

V: TRBV28
D: TRBD2
J: TRBJ2-1
size: few
CDR3: CASNMGLAGVYEQFF
DNA: TGTGCCAGCAATATGGGACTAGCGGGAGTCTATGAGCAGTTCTTC

V: TRBV29-1
D: TRBD2
J: TRBJ2-5
size: .
CDR3: CSCRGGETQYF
DNA: TGCAGCTGTCGGGGAGGGGAAACCCAGTACTTC

V: TRBV7-9
D: TRBD2
J: TRBJ2-7
size: .
CDR3: CASSPGGGYSYEQYF
DNA: TGTGCCAGCAGCCCAGGCGGGGGATACTCCTACGAGCAGTACTTC

V: TRBV6-5
D: .
J: TRBJ2-2
size: many
CDR3: CASKGENTGELFF
DNA: TGTGCCAGCAAAGGGGAGAACACCGGGGAGCTGTTTTTT

V: TRBV14
D: .
J: TRBJ2-3
size: .
CDR3: CASSLLAEGVGDMQYF
DNA: TGTGCCAGCAGCCTCCTGGCCGAGGGAGTTGGAGATATGCAGTATTTT

V: TRBV6-1
D: .
J: TRBJ2-7
size: .
CDR3: CASSEARGVVQYF
DNA: TGTGCCAGCAGTGAAGCGCGAGGTGTGGTGCAGTACTTC

V: TRBV29-1
D: .
J: TRBJ2-7
size: .
CDR3: CSARRTIHDDQYF
DNA: TGCAGCGCAAGGCGGACAATCCATGACGATCAGTACTTC

V: TRBV11-2
D: TRBD2
J: TRBJ2-1
size: .
CDR3: CASSLVDGTSGNVQFF
DNA: TGTGCCAGCAGCTTAGTAGATGGGACTAGCGGCAATGTGCAGTTCTTC

V: TRBV5-4
D: .
J: TRBJ2-3
size: many
CDR3: CASSRGTPGDTQYF
DNA: TGTGCCAGCAGCCGTGGGACCCCTGGGGATACGCAGTATTTT

V: TRBV11-2
D: TRBD2
J: TRBJ2-3
size: .
CDR3: CVRRRLATRTDTQYF
DNA: TGTGTCAGGAGGAGACTAGCGACCCGCACAGATACGCAGTATTTT

V: TRBV7-9
D: .
J: TRBJ2-6
size: few
CDR3: CASSPQVTPGANVLTF
DNA: TGTGCCAGCAGCCCCCAGGTCACCCCCGGGGCCAACGTCCTGACTTTC

V: TRBV6-5
D: .
J: TRBJ1-1
size: many
CDR3: CASRAGGTVAFF
DNA: TGTGCCAGCAGGGCGGGGGGGACGGTGGCTTTCTTT